This T cell receptor beta chain was recorded in a study of blood T cell repertoires in COVID-19. Looked up from germline, CDR1 is SGHRS and CDR2 is YFSETQ. The ends were cut back, 1 base at V and 2 bases at J, with 10 bases in the middle. The CDR3 is made up of 14 amino acids. Assay used: immunoSEQ multiplex PCR; TCRdb lists only in-frame clones, some missing. The table includes hundreds of thousands of clones, roughly 87% detected once. This TCR was recovered from a man aged 18 to 35 with active or convalescent COVID-19. The sample was peripheral blood. The rearrangement links TRBV5-1 to TRBJ2-7; a possible D gene is TRBD1 (6 bases). The CDR3 DNA is TGCGCCAGCAGCTTGTTTGGGGGCCCCTACGAGCAGTACTTC. It codes for CASSLFGGPYEQYF.